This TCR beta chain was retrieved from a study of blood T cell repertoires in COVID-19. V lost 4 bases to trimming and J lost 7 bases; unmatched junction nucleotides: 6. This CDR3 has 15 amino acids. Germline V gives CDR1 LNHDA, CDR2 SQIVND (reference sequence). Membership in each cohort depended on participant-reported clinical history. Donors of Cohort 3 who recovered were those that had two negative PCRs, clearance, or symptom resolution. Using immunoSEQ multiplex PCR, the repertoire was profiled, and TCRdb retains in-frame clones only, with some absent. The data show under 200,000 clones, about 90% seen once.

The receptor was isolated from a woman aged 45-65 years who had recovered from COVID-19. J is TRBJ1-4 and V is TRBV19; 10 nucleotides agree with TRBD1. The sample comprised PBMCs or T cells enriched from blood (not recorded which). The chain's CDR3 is CASSTRDRGGEKLFF. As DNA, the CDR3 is TGTGCCAGTAGTACCCGGGACAGGGGAGGTGAAAAACTGTTTTTT.